These 9 T cell receptor beta chains came from one sample sequenced in a study of blood T cell repertoires in COVID-19. Sequenced by immunoSEQ multiplex PCR; TCRdb stores in-frame clones only, minus some. Of about 320,000 clones listed, about 88% are singletons. The material sequenced was PBMCs or T cells enriched from blood (not recorded which). These receptors were obtained from a man in his sixties who had recovered from COVID-19.

The CDR3: CASSTNGGGKYEQYF. The CDR3 DNA follows: TGCGCCAGCAGCACCAACGGAGGGGGCAAATACGAGCAGTACTTC. J is TRBJ2-7 and V is TRBV5-1; tentatively, D is TRBD1 (7 bases). Germline V gene sequence: CDR1 SGHRS, CDR2 YFSETQ. CDR3 length equals 15 residues. Trimming removed 4 bases at V and 4 bases at J, with 18 bases between.

This clone was counted only a few times. DNA for the CDR3: TGTGCCACCCCATATGGGGCCGCTAACTATGGCTACACCTTC. Translation: CATPYGAANYGYTF. The chain joins TRBV6-5 to TRBJ1-2, with D maybe TRBD1 (5 bases). The CDR3 loop spans 14 amino acids. CDR1 MNHEY and CDR2 SVGAGI come from the germline V gene. V gave up 10 bases and J gave up 0 bases, with 15 bases separating them.

On this clone itself: In the same sample, other DNA sequences code for this CDR3. CDR3 protein: CASSLSGQYNEQFF. CDR3 nucleotide sequence: TGCGCCAGCAGCTTGTCCGGACAGTACAATGAGCAGTTCTTC. The chain recombines TRBV5-1 with TRBJ2-1; maybe TRBD1 (6 bases). Trimming stripped 1 base from V and 4 bases from J, with 9 bases between. This CDR3 spans 14 amino acids. Germline V CDR1 and CDR2: SGHRS, YFSETQ.

The chain couples TRBV27 to TRBJ2-1; D not resolved. This CDR3 has 13 amino acids. With 8 bases removed from V and 1 base from J, the gap between germline ends came to 9 bases. CDR1 MNHEY and CDR2 SMNVEV come from the germline V gene (reference sequence). The CDR3 reads CASWPESYNEQFF. DNA for the CDR3: TGTGCCAGCTGGCCAGAATCCTACAATGAGCAGTTCTTC.

The chain couples TRBV3-1 (or the pseudogene TRBV3-2) to TRBJ1-4; 9 bases fit TRBD1. This CDR3 contains 18 residues. The V segment lost 1 base and the J segment 7 bases; nucleotides outside the gene matches: 13. Germline CDR1 and CDR2: LGHDT and YNNKEL (reference sequence). CDR3 sequence (DNA): TGTGCCAGCAGCCAAGTTCTCAGACCGGGACAGGGCGGTGAAAAACTGTTTTTT. Residues: CASSQVLRPGQGGEKLFF.

The CDR3 loop is CASSALAGRYNEQFF. The CDR3 bases are TGTGCCAGCAGCGCGTTAGCGGGCCGATACAATGAGCAGTTCTTC. This chain uses TRBV9 with TRBJ2-1; 7 nucleotides match TRBD2. Germline V lookup: CDR1 SGDLS, CDR2 YYNGEE. V was pared by 3 bases and J by 4 bases, with 7 bases of the junction left unmatched. The CDR3 is 15 amino acids.

J is TRBJ2-5 and V is TRBV7-9; TRBD2 is a possible D gene (6 bases). Germline V lookup: CDR1 SEHNR, CDR2 FQNEAQ (reference sequence). V gave up 4 bases and J gave up 4 bases, with 19 bases separating them. The CDR3 length is 16 residues. The CDR3 here is CASSSIYPRGLETQYF. In DNA form, the CDR3 reads TGTGCCAGCAGCTCTATATACCCCCGGGGGTTAGAGACCCAGTACTTC.

The chain couples TRBV7-9 to TRBJ2-2; 10 nucleotides match TRBD1. The V segment lost 7 bases and the J segment 7 bases; nucleotides outside the gene matches: 15. The CDR3 extends over 17 amino acids. Germline CDR1 and CDR2: SEHNR and FQNEAQ (reference sequence). CDR3 in amino acids: CASIPKWDRGPDGELFF. The CDR3 region has the DNA TGTGCCAGCATCCCCAAGTGGGACAGGGGTCCGGACGGGGAGCTGTTTTTT.

The rearrangement uses TRBV5-1 and TRBJ2-1; TRBD2 aligns across 14 bases. V was pared by 3 bases and J by 8 bases, with 7 bases of the junction left unmatched. Germline V gene sequence: CDR1 SGHRS, CDR2 YFSETQ. The CDR3 runs 16 residues. As DNA, the CDR3 is TGCGCCAGCAGCTCAACCGGGACTAGCGGGAGTTATGAGCAGTTCTTC. Its protein is CASSSTGTSGSYEQFF.